This T cell receptor beta chain was sequenced in a study of shared clonotypes between healthy human individuals. Cells designated naive CD8 were CD45RO-negative and were positively selected for CCR7, with terminally differentiated effector memory CD45RA+ cells excluded. The method was immunoSEQ multiplex PCR; TCRdb's version includes in-frame clones alone and lacks a portion of them. The table lists about 800,000 clones, around 96% of them singletons. Germline loops: CDR1 SGHAT, CDR2 FQNNGV. Trimming removed 3 bases from V and 8 bases from J; junction bases left unmatched: 16. The CDR3 contains 18 residues.

The rearrangement links TRBV11-2 to TRBJ1-4, with TRBD1 matching over 9 bases. The receptor was derived from a man between 25 and 39 years old in good health. The specimen sequenced was naive CD8+ T cells sorted from blood. In DNA, the CDR3 is TGTGCCAGCAGCTTGAATAAAGGGACAGGGTTTGTAGGCGAAAAACTGTTTTTT. As protein: CASSLNKGTGFVGEKLFF.